These 20 T cell receptor beta chains were all obtained from the same sample, sequenced in a study of shared clonotypes between healthy human individuals. The table came from immunoSEQ multiplex PCR; TCRdb's copy has only in-frame clones and leaves some out. This sample carries about 2.4 million clones, 93% of them seen once, and the ten largest clones take about 0.39%. Sequencing used naive CD4+ T cells from PBMCs. The subset: CD45RA+ positively selected. The origin of the receptors is a man aged 18 to 35 in good health. Some clones in this sample may be carry-over from other donors' samples.

As concerns this clone: In the same sample, other DNA sequences code for this CDR3. The rearrangement joins TRBV15 to TRBJ2-7, with 8 nucleotides matching TRBD1. Germline values: CDR1 LNHNV, CDR2 YYDKDF (reference sequence). V was pared by 3 bases and J by 2 bases, with 6 bases of the junction left unmatched. The CDR3 loop spans 15 amino acids. The CDR3 region has the DNA TGTGCCACCAGCAGGGAGAGACAGGGGCCCTACGAGCAGTACTTC. This translates into CATSRERQGPYEQYF.

The chain has TRBV4-1 and TRBJ2-3; TRBD2 matches at 9 bases. The CDR3 covers 15 residues. The V and J ends lost 3 bases and 1 base, in that order; junction bases with no gene match: 2. Looked up from germline, CDR1 is MGHRA and CDR2 is YSYEKL. The CDR3 protein is CASSHSSGGTDTQYF. DNA for the CDR3: TGCGCCAGCAGCCATTCTAGCGGGGGCACAGATACGCAGTATTTT.

The gene calls are TRBV6-5 and TRBJ1-1; TRBD1 might be the D (6 bases). The CDR3 is made up of 16 amino acids. Germline CDR1 reads MNHEY; CDR2 reads SVGAGI. Trimming left V 0 bases short and J 6 bases short, with 17 bases between. As DNA, the CDR3 is TGTGCCAGCAGTTACTCGCTCGGGGGCGGTCCCGCTGAAGCTTTCTTT. It is translated as CASSYSLGGGPAEAFF.

CDR3 protein: CASSLDGRPYNEQFF. The CDR3 DNA follows: TGTGCCAGCAGCTTAGACGGGAGGCCCTACAATGAGCAGTTCTTC. V gene TRBV7-2 combines with J gene TRBJ2-1; the match to TRBD2 covers 7 bases. J lost 2 bases, V lost 1 base, and 2 bases had no gene match. This CDR3 is built from 15 residues. Germline CDR1 reads SGHTA; CDR2 reads FQGNSA.

The rearrangement links TRBV5-1 to TRBJ2-1; TRBD1 aligns across 7 bases. CDR3 size: 15 residues. V was clipped by 4 bases and J by 10 bases; unmatched bases: 14. Germline CDR1 is SGHRS and CDR2 is YFSETQ. The CDR3 DNA is TGCGCCAGCAGCCTCCTGGACAGGTCGGGGCCCGAGCAGTTCTTC. Its translation is CASSLLDRSGPEQFF.

The count of this clone is one. The chain has TRBV27 and TRBJ2-1; TRBD2 agrees at 9 bases. The ends lost 1 base at V and 9 bases at J; junction bases unmatched: 10. The germline V gene encodes CDR1 MNHEY and CDR2 SMNVEV (reference sequence). There are 16 residues in the CDR3. CDR3 nucleotide sequence: TGTGCCAGCAGTTTATTAGGTAGCGGGAGTGGTGGTGAGCAGTTCTTC. It yields the protein CASSLLGSGSGGEQFF.

The V and J genes are TRBV6-5 and TRBJ2-3; D is unresolved. Germline V CDR1 and CDR2: MNHEY, SVGAGI. CDR3 length equals 13 residues. V lost 6 bases to trimming and J lost 2 bases, with 9 bases between them. For the CDR3, the DNA is TGTGCCAGCAGGGCTCGTTACACAGATACGCAGTATTTT. Translating it yields CASRARYTDTQYF.

This rearrangement joins TRBV28 to TRBJ1-5, with a possible D match to TRBD1 (6 bases). The CDR3 consists of 20 residues. V was shortened by 6 bases and J by 4 bases, with 31 bases between the two germline ends. Per germline, CDR1 MDHEN and CDR2 SYDVKM. In nucleotides, the CDR3 is TGTGCCAGCAGCAGAATCCATTTCCGGGACAAAAATTCTAAGAATCAGCCCCAGCATTTT. As protein: CASSRIHFRDKNSKNQPQHF.

The rearrangement links TRBV5-4 to TRBJ1-1, with D uncertain. There are 15 residues in the CDR3. V lost 3 bases to trimming and J lost 2 bases, with 14 bases between them. Germline V CDR1 and CDR2: SGHNT, YYREEE (reference sequence). CDR3 in DNA: TGTGCCAGCAGCTCGGAGCGTTTCGCCAACACTGAAGCTTTCTTT. This gives the protein CASSSERFANTEAFF.

This rearrangement joins TRBV5-1 to TRBJ1-4, with D unclear. V was trimmed by 1 base and J by 8 bases, leaving 6 bases between them. The CDR3 runs 12 residues. Germline V gene data show CDR1 as SGHRS and CDR2 as YFSETQ. The CDR3 spells CASSLNGEKLFF. The CDR3 DNA reads as TGCGCCAGCAGCTTGAACGGGGAAAAACTGTTTTTT.

This chain links TRBV6-6 with TRBJ2-3, with D uncertain. The germline V and J ends were trimmed by 4 bases and 2 bases, with 13 bases remaining between them. The V gene's germline CDR1 is MNHNY and CDR2 SVGAGI (reference sequence). The CDR3 is made up of 15 amino acids. The CDR3, as DNA: TGTGCCAGCAGTTTAGACGGAGACAACACAGATACGCAGTATTTT. Amino acid sequence: CASSLDGDNTDTQYF.

The chain couples TRBV5-5 to TRBJ2-7; TRBD1 matches at 8 bases. This CDR3 is 16 amino acids long. Germline V gives CDR1 SGHKS, CDR2 YYEKEE (reference sequence). Unmatched junction bases numbered 9, after V lost 2 bases and J lost 2 bases. The CDR3 here is CASSFSSGGTTYEQYF. In DNA, the CDR3 is TGTGCCAGCAGCTTCAGCTCAGGGGGCACTACCTACGAGCAGTACTTC.

The rearrangement joins TRBV18 to TRBJ2-1; maybe TRBD1 (7 bases). This CDR3 region has 16 residues. V lost 4 bases, J lost 2 bases, and 15 bases lay in between. CDR1 and CDR2 from the germline V gene are KGHSH and LQKENI. This CDR3 is CASSLTGSSAYNEQFF. CDR3 bases: TGTGCCAGCTCACTGACAGGGTCTAGCGCCTACAATGAGCAGTTCTTC.

J is TRBJ2-7 and V is TRBV7-3; a weak D match, TRBD1 (6 bases). Per the germline V gene, CDR1 is SGHTA and CDR2 is FQGTGA. The ends were cut back, 5 bases at V and 7 bases at J, with 15 bases in the middle. CDR3 length: 13 residues. The CDR3 spells CASSEGHPGEQYF. The CDR3 nucleotides are TGTGCCAGCAGCGAGGGACACCCGGGGGAGCAGTACTTC.

The rearrangement links TRBV30 to TRBJ1-4; 8 nucleotides match TRBD1. Germline trimming cut 2 bases from V and 6 bases from J; bases unmatched to any gene: 5. Germline-derived CDR1 and CDR2 are GTSNPN and SVGIG (reference sequence). The length of the CDR3 is 14 residues. CDR3 nucleotides: TGTGCCTGGAGTAGTACAGGGGGGTATGAAAAACTGTTTTTT. Its protein product is CAWSSTGGYEKLFF.

This clone was recorded only once. Additional DNA sequences in this sample encode the identical CDR3. The gene calls are TRBV5-5 and TRBJ1-1; D might be TRBD1 (6 bases). The germline CDR1 and CDR2 sequences are SGHKS and YYEKEE (reference sequence). This CDR3 is built from 14 residues. The V end was cut by 0 bases, the J end by 4 bases, with 10 bases between. In nucleotides, the CDR3 is TGTGCCAGCAGCTTGGCCGGCAGGGGCACTGAAGCTTTCTTT. Protein product: CASSLAGRGTEAFF.

V and J are TRBV5-1 and TRBJ2-7; D remains unclear. The ends were cut back, 2 bases at V and 3 bases at J, with 9 bases in the middle. This CDR3 has 13 amino acids. In germline, CDR1 is SGHRS, CDR2 YFSETQ. The DNA of the CDR3 is TGCGCCAGCAGCTTTGGCGGAGACTACGAGCAGTACTTC. Translating it yields CASSFGGDYEQYF. The variable domain in full, completed from reference TRBV5-1 and TRBJ2-7, reads KAGVTQTPRYLIKTRGQQVTLSCSPISGHRSVSWYQQTPGQGLQFLFEYFSETQRNKGNFPGRFSGRQFSNSRSEMNVSTLELGDSALYLCASSFGGDYEQYFGPGTRLTVT.

The table lists this clone with a count of one. CDR3 DNA: TGCGCCAGCAGCCGAGCGGGAGGGCGGTCCTACGAGCAGTACTTC. Its translation is CASSRAGGRSYEQYF. This chain joins TRBV4-1 and TRBJ2-7, with 10 bases that match TRBD2. The CDR3 length is 15 residues. The J segment lost 1 base and the V segment lost 4 bases, leaving 4 bases of the junction unmatched. From germline, CDR1 is MGHRA and CDR2 YSYEKL.

The V and J genes are TRBV7-2 and TRBJ1-1, with D possibly matching TRBD1 (5 bases). The CDR3 extends over 15 amino acids. Germline V gene sequence: CDR1 SGHTA, CDR2 FQGNSA. The ends were cut back, 7 bases at V and 3 bases at J, with 18 bases in the middle. CDR3 DNA sequence: TGTGCCAGCATCCAATCTTTTTCCAGGGACACTGAAGCTTTCTTT. Translating it yields CASIQSFSRDTEAFF.

The chain uses TRBV13 and TRBJ2-3, with D perhaps matching TRBD2 (5 bases). The CDR3 sequence is 15 residues long. Trimming cost V 5 bases and J 0 bases, with 12 bases left between them. Per germline, CDR1 PRHDT and CDR2 FYEKMQ (reference sequence). CDR3 coding DNA: TGTGCCAGCAGCCGAAGACCGGGAAGCACAGATACGCAGTATTTT. It specifies CASSRRPGSTDTQYF.